Listed below are T cell receptor beta chains from one sample, sequenced in a study of T cell repertoires in cytomegalovirus infection. One entry per CDR3 protein results from TCRdb running MiXCR on the reads. The sample lists about 310,000 distinct CDR3 sequences; roughly 15% were seen once. Sequencing was carried out using PBMCs. The receptors stem from a human donor in good health (CMV status not recorded). Some clones in this sample may be carry-over from other donors' samples. CDR3s include the opening cysteine and the closing phenylalanine or tryptophan. The order of the fields is J gene, D gene, V gene, clone size, CDR3 DNA, CDR3 protein. The D gene is left open where the match is weak. Rows may omit the clone size; those that give it use once, few, many or a size class.

TRBJ2-7	-	TRBV7-8	few	TGTGCCAGCAGCTTCGACAGGAGTACCTCCTACGAGCAGTACTTC	CASSFDRSTSYEQYF
TRBJ2-7	-	TRBV3-1	-	TGTGCCAGCAGCCAAGGTGTGGGGGTATCCTACGATCAGTACTTC	CASSQGVGVSYDQYF
TRBJ1-5	-	TRBV10-2	many	TGCGCCAGCAGGAAGGGGGTGGGGCAGCCCCAGCATTTT	CASRKGVGQPQHF
TRBJ2-6	-	TRBV7-2	many	TGTGCCAGCAGCTTAGTCGCGCCCCCTGGGGCCAACGTCCTGACTTTC	CASSLVAPPGANVLTF
TRBJ1-4	-	TRBV4-3	-	TGCGCCAGCACCCAAGGTTCGGGCAGTTCTGCAACTAATGAAAAACTGTTTTTT	CASTQGSGSSATNEKLFF
TRBJ2-3	TRBD1	TRBV20-1	-	TGCAGTGCTAGAGCAGAGGGGGCCGATACGCAGTATTTT	CSARAEGADTQYF
TRBJ1-2	-	TRBV7-2	many	TGTGCCAGCAGCCTACAGGAGTCCTATGGCTACACCTTC	CASSLQESYGYTF
TRBJ1-3	-	TRBV28	many	TGTGCCAGCAGTTTATATAAATCTGGAAACACCATATATTTT	CASSLYKSGNTIYF
TRBJ1-2	-	TRBV6-6	few	TGTGCCAGCGGACGAACAGGGATAGGCTATGGCTACACCTTC	CASGRTGIGYGYTF
TRBJ2-2	-	TRBV4-1	-	TGCGCCAGCAGCCGGCTGCGTGTTAGAGATCGGGAGTCCACCGGGGAGCTGTTTTTT	CASSRLRVRDRESTGELFF
TRBJ2-6	-	TRBV12-3/TRBV12-4	many	TGTGCCAGCAGTATTGTTACCTCTGGGGCCAACGTCCTGACTTTC	CASSIVTSGANVLTF
TRBJ2-7	-	TRBV28	-	TGTGCCAGCAGCCAAACCGCGGTCTCCTACGAGCAGTACTTC	CASSQTAVSYEQYF
TRBJ1-5	-	TRBV6-6	-	TGTGCCAGCAAACGATCCCTGGCAGAAGGGTTGCGGCCCCAGCATTTT	CASKRSLAEGLRPQHF
TRBJ2-5	TRBD2	TRBV7-9	few	TGTGCCAGCAGACCAAATTTAGCGGGGGGGCCAGATGGCCAAGAGACCCAGTACTTC	CASRPNLAGGPDGQETQYF
TRBJ2-7	-	TRBV20-1	few	TGCAGTGCTAGTCGGGGTACCGGGCAGTACTTC	CSASRGTGQYF
TRBJ2-1	-	TRBV28	-	TGTGCCAGCAAAAGGTGGGGCCTATCCTACAATGAGCAGTTCTTC	CASKRWGLSYNEQFF
TRBJ1-6	-	TRBV7-2	many	TGTGCCAGCAGCTTACATAATTCACCCCTCCACTTT	CASSLHNSPLHF
TRBJ1-1	-	TRBV6-2/TRBV6-3	-	TGTGCCAGCAGTTACTTAGAGACTGAAGCTTTCTTT	CASSYLETEAFF
TRBJ2-1	TRBD1	TRBV28	few	TGTGCCAGCAGTTCGCGACAGGGGGGTAGTTATGAGCAGTTCTTC	CASSSRQGGSYEQFF
TRBJ1-1	-	TRBV10-3	-	TGTGCCATCAGTGAGGCGGGACAATCAGTCGGTGAAGCTTTCTTT	CAISEAGQSVGEAFF
TRBJ2-7	TRBD1	TRBV6-6	-	TGTGCCAGCACCTCAGGACAGGCGCTAGACGAGCAGTACTTC	CASTSGQALDEQYF
TRBJ1-2	-	TRBV7-8	many	TGTGCCAGCAGCTTAGACGGACACAGCTCTAACTATGGCTACACCTTC	CASSLDGHSSNYGYTF
TRBJ1-4	-	TRBV7-9	-	TGTGCCAGCAGCTTAGACGACATGATCGTAAAACTGTTTTTT	CASSLDDMIVKLFF
TRBJ2-3	TRBD1	TRBV18	few	TGTGCCAGCTCACCACCAGATGGGACAGGGGGTGAAGATACGCAGTATTTT	CASSPPDGTGGEDTQYF
TRBJ1-4	-	TRBV5-6	-	TGTGCCAGCAGCACGGCAGAGGGGCCTAATGAAAAACTGTTTTTT	CASSTAEGPNEKLFF
TRBJ2-1	-	TRBV7-8	many	TGTGCCAGCAGCTTACAGGGCAATGAGCAGTTCTTC	CASSLQGNEQFF
TRBJ2-7	-	TRBV7-9	-	TGTGCCAGCAGCCCCGGCCTTTCGGTCGAAGGGGAGCAGTACTTC	CASSPGLSVEGEQYF
TRBJ1-2	-	TRBV10-3	many	TGTGCCACCCTGGACGGGGAGACGGGACATCGCAACTATGGCTACACCTTC	CATLDGETGHRNYGYTF
TRBJ2-3	-	TRBV5-4	few	TGTGCCAGCAGCCCTCCGCTGGGCACAGATACGCAGTATTTT	CASSPPLGTDTQYF
TRBJ2-1	-	TRBV12-3/TRBV12-4	many	TGTGCCAGCAGTTTATTTGGTCAGGCTTCCCCCAGCTCCTACAATGAGCAGTTCTTC	CASSLFGQASPSSYNEQFF
TRBJ2-5	-	TRBV5-4	-	TGTGCCAGCAGCTTGCCGGGAATAGAGACCCAGTACTTC	CASSLPGIETQYF
TRBJ2-3	TRBD2	TRBV7-9	few	TGTGCCAGCAGCTTAGATGGGGGGGGAGATACGCAGTATTTT	CASSLDGGGDTQYF
TRBJ2-1	TRBD1	TRBV5-1	-	TGCGCCAGCCTAACGGGACAGGGGGCGAATGAGCAGTTCTTC	CASLTGQGANEQFF
TRBJ2-3	TRBD1	TRBV12-3/TRBV12-4	-	TGTGCCAGCGTAACAGGGGTCGGCACAGATACGCAGTATTTT	CASVTGVGTDTQYF
TRBJ1-2	-	TRBV11-2	few	TGTGCCAGCAGCCCTTATGTCGGTAGATTTGGCTACACCTTC	CASSPYVGRFGYTF
TRBJ2-5	TRBD2	TRBV6-1	-	TGTGCCAGCAGTATAGCGGGGGGGGCAGAGACCCAGTACTTC	CASSIAGGAETQYF
TRBJ2-3	-	TRBV7-9	-	TGTGCCAGCAGCGGACAGATCCGCACAGATACGCAGTATTTT	CASSGQIRTDTQYF
TRBJ2-7	TRBD2	TRBV12-3/TRBV12-4	few	TGTGCCAGCAGTTCGCACGGGGGGATCGCCTACGAGCAGTACTTC	CASSSHGGIAYEQYF
TRBJ2-7	-	TRBV7-9	-	TGTGCCAGCAGCGACACCCTTAAAATACGCTACGAGCAGTACTTC	CASSDTLKIRYEQYF
TRBJ2-7	TRBD1	TRBV12-3/TRBV12-4	few	TGTGCCAGCAGCCCCGGGACAGCAAACTACGAGCAGTACTTC	CASSPGTANYEQYF
TRBJ1-5	-	TRBV6-6	few	TGTGCCAGCGTTGGAGGTGGTCAGCCCCAGCATTTT	CASVGGGQPQHF
TRBJ1-6	-	TRBV7-2	-	TGTGCCAGCAGTAGGCAAGGGACGAATAATTCACCCCTCCACTTT	CASSRQGTNNSPLHF
TRBJ2-3	-	TRBV7-6	-	TGTGCCAGCAGCTTAGGGGAAGCGTATACGCAGTATTTT	CASSLGEAYTQYF
TRBJ2-1	-	TRBV4-1	many	TGCGCCAGCAGCCAAGTAGGGAATGAGCAGTTCTTC	CASSQVGNEQFF
TRBJ2-5	-	TRBV12-3/TRBV12-4	-	TGTGCCAGCACAAAAGATGGAACCGGAGAGACCCAGTACTTC	CASTKDGTGETQYF
TRBJ1-1	TRBD1	TRBV7-9	many	TGTGCCAGCAGCACATACAGGGGCCGCGGGAACACTGAAGCTTTCTTT	CASSTYRGRGNTEAFF
TRBJ2-3	-	TRBV20-1	few	TGCAGTGCCCCCCTGAACGGACACCTCACAGATACGCAGTATTTT	CSAPLNGHLTDTQYF
TRBJ2-4	-	TRBV4-2	few	TGTGCCAGCAGCCAAGGGGTGGACCGAACATCACAGCTAAACATTCAGTACTTC	CASSQGVDRTSQLNIQYF